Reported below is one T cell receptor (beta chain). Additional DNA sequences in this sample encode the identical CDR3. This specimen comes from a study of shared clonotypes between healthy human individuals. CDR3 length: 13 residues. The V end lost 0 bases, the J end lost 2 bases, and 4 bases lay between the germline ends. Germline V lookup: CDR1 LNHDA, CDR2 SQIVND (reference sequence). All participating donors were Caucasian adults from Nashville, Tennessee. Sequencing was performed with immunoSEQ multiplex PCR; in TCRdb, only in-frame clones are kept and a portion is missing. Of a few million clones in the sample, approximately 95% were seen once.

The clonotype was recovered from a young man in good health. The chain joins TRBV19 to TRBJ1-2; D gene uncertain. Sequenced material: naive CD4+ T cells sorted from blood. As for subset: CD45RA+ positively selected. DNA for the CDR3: TGTGCCAGTAGTATAGACTCAAACTATGGCTACACCTTC. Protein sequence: CASSIDSNYGYTF.